A single sample gave rise to the 27 T cell receptor beta chains below, sequenced in a study of T and B cells in COVID-19 patients. TRB rearrangements were amplified by multiplex PCR with BIOMED2 TRB-A/B primers. TCRdb re-called the multiplex PCR reads through MiXCR, storing one row per CDR3 protein. The sample holds around 2,400 distinct CDR3 sequences, around 27% seen once. Blood genomic DNA input for TRB amplification was 250-500 ng. The sample comprised blood. These receptors were obtained from a human donor with active COVID-19.

By share, this clonotype ranks as medium-sized. The CDR3: CSVAPRLAGGTLQETQYF. Written as DNA, the CDR3 is TGCAGCGTTGCTCCTCGTTTAGCGGGAGGTACACTCCAAGAGACCCAGTACTTC. The chain has TRBV29-1 and TRBJ2-5, with 10 bases aligning to TRBD2. There are 18 residues in the CDR3. Germline V gene sequence: CDR1 SQVTM, CDR2 ANQGSEA. Germline trimming cut 4 bases from V and 1 base from J; bases unmatched to any gene: 15. Full variable domain (remainder filled in from reference TRBV29-1 and TRBJ2-5): SAVISQKPSRDICQRGTSLTIQCQVDSQVTMMFWYRQQPGQSLTLIATANQGSEATYESGFVIDKFPISRPNLTFSTLTVSNMSPEDSSIYLCSVAPRLAGGTLQETQYFGPGTRLLVL.

This clonotype was counted at least ten times. The chain links TRBV5-6 to TRBJ1-2; no reliable D call. Germline CDR1 reads SGHDT; CDR2 reads YYEEEE. V lost 4 bases to trimming and J lost 2 bases, with 12 bases between them. The CDR3 loop spans 14 amino acids. The CDR3 DNA is TGTGCCAGCAGCGGTGACGCAGAGAACTATGGCTACACCTTC. Translation gives CASSGDAENYGYTF.

Of note for this clonotype: The junction does not match germline at one end; this may be a read error. The J gene is TRBJ2-1, the V gene TRBV5-3; TRBD2 matches 11 bases. TRBV5-3 is designated an ORF whose function remains uncertain. This CDR3 has 15 amino acids. The CDR3 DNA follows: TGCGCCAGCAGCTTGCGCACTAGCGGGAGCTATGAGCAGTTCTTC. This encodes CASSLRTSGSYEQFF.

This chain uses TRBV29-1 with TRBJ2-1, with TRBD2 matching 9 bases. Germline V gene lookup returns CDR1 SQVTM and CDR2 ANQGSEA. J was trimmed by 4 bases and V by 1 base; bases with no gene match: 5. This CDR3 region has 15 residues. The CDR3 loop is CSVEGVAGVYNEQFF. In nucleotides, the CDR3 is TGCAGCGTTGAAGGGGTAGCGGGGGTGTACAATGAGCAGTTCTTC.

CDR3 region: CASSLIGTGNSGNTIYF. The CDR3 DNA reads as TGTGCCAGCAGTTTAATTGGGACAGGGAACTCTGGAAACACCATATATTTT. This rearrangement joins TRBV12-3 or TRBV12-4 to TRBJ1-3, with TRBD1 matching over 9 bases. The CDR3 covers 17 residues. The V and J ends lost 2 bases and 0 bases, in that order; junction bases with no gene match: 5.

The table lists this clonotype with a few counts. The rearrangement joins TRBV19 to TRBJ1-2, with D unresolved. Germline CDR1 and CDR2: LNHDA and SQIVND (reference sequence). The CDR3 covers 16 residues. Trimming took off 1 base at V and 0 bases at J, with 12 bases between the two ends. CDR3 DNA: TGTGCCAGTAGTATAGTATCTCCCAGTCCTAACTATGGCTACACCTTC. This encodes CASSIVSPSPNYGYTF.

This clonotype occurred a few times. This chain uses TRBV7-9 with TRBJ2-3; D is unresolved. Germline assignment: CDR1 SEHNR and CDR2 FQNEAQ (reference sequence). Trimming removed 7 bases from V and 0 bases from J, with 11 bases in between. The CDR3 extends over 14 amino acids. In DNA form, the CDR3 reads TGTGCCAGCAAGGTAGAATCTAGCACAGATACGCAGTATTTT. Its translation is CASKVESSTDTQYF.

This clonotype occurred a few times. The chain has TRBV6-2 or TRBV6-3 and TRBJ2-1; perhaps D is TRBD1 or TRBD2 (5 bases each). There are 12 residues in the CDR3. The germline V gene encodes CDR1 MNHEY and CDR2 SVGEGT. V was trimmed by 6 bases and J by 10 bases, leaving 13 bases between them. CDR3: CASSLGRPEQFF. The CDR3 coding sequence is TGTGCCAGCAGCTTGGGACGGCCCGAGCAGTTCTTC.

The V gene is TRBV6-5, the J gene TRBJ1-2, with 8 bases lining up with TRBD1. The CDR3 is made up of 13 amino acids. Germline assignment: CDR1 MNHEY and CDR2 SVGAGI. The trim removed 6 bases at V and 5 bases at J, leaving 5 bases unmatched. The CDR3 here is CASSLDRGYGYTF. DNA of the CDR3: TGTGCCAGCAGCCTCGACAGGGGATATGGCTACACCTTC.

Remarks on this clonotype: Possible read error: a much larger clone is one base away. CDR3 amino acids: CASSYYRTSNTGELFF. In DNA, the CDR3 is TGTGCCAGCAGCTATTACAGGACTTCGAACACCGGGGAGCTGTTTTTT. This chain connects TRBV13 to TRBJ2-2; D tentatively reads TRBD1 or TRBD2 (5 bases each). The CDR3 spans 16 residues. The V and J ends lost 4 bases and 0 bases respectively, with 12 bases between them. Germline V gives CDR1 PRHDT, CDR2 FYEKMQ (reference sequence).

This clonotype was counted between two and nine times. DNA of the CDR3: TGTGCCACCAGTGCCACAGGGGTCACGCAGTATTTT. Its protein is CATSATGVTQYF. The V gene is TRBV24-1, the J gene TRBJ2-3; 7 nucleotides line up with TRBD1. V lost 5 bases to trimming and J lost 9 bases; unmatched junction nucleotides: 4. The CDR3 contains 12 residues. Germline V gene data show CDR1 as KGHDR and CDR2 as SFDVKD.

In its sample, this clonotype is medium-sized. V usage is TRBV7-2 and J usage is TRBJ2-2; 9 bases agree with TRBD1. V lost 6 bases, J lost 1 base, and 0 bases stayed unmatched. The CDR3 length is 14 residues. The V gene's germline CDR1 is SGHTA and CDR2 FQGNSA. The CDR3 DNA reads as TGTGCCAGCAGGGACAGGGGGAACACCGGGGAGCTGTTTTTT. Its protein product is CASRDRGNTGELFF. The complete variable domain, with remaining parts taken from reference TRBV7-2 and TRBJ2-2, reads GAGVSQSPSNKVTEKGKDVELRCDPISGHTALYWYRQSLGQGLEFLIYFQGNSAPDKSGLPSDRFSAERTGGSVSTLTIQRTQQEDSAVYLCASRDRGNTGELFFGEGSRLTVL.

This clonotype is classed as medium-sized. The chain joins TRBV6-5 to TRBJ2-6; D not certain. The CDR3 is 16 residues long. Trimming pared 6 bases from V and 0 bases from J, leaving 12 bases between. From germline, CDR1 is MNHEY and CDR2 SVGAGI. CDR3 bases: TGTGCCAGCAGGCGCCGACTGTCCTCTGGGGCCAACGTCCTGACTTTC. Protein product: CASRRRLSSGANVLTF.

This clonotype qualifies as medium-sized. The rearrangement joins TRBV15 to TRBJ2-3; D is possibly TRBD1 (5 bases). The CDR3 is made up of 16 amino acids. CDR1 and CDR2 (germline): LNHNV, YYDKDF (reference sequence). V lost 8 bases and J lost 0, with 18 bases in between. The CDR3 is CATADRRVTSTDTQYF. The CDR3 DNA sequence: TGTGCCACCGCCGACAGAAGGGTAACTAGCACAGATACGCAGTATTTT.

This clonotype is medium-sized by share. This chain connects TRBV29-1 to TRBJ2-1; 11 nucleotides line up with TRBD1. Germline assignment: CDR1 SQVTM and CDR2 ANQGSEA. V was pared by 7 bases and J by 5 bases, with 10 bases of the junction left unmatched. The CDR3 spans 15 residues. The CDR3 DNA sequence: TGCAGCGCCCTGGCCGGGACAGGGGGTGACAATGAGCAGTTCTTC. As protein: CSALAGTGGDNEQFF.

By its share, this clonotype is medium-sized. V is TRBV15 and J is TRBJ2-2; D uncertain. V was clipped by 0 bases and J by 3 bases, with 5 bases between them. Germline lookup yields CDR1 LNHNV and CDR2 YYDKDF (reference sequence). The CDR3 consists of 14 residues. The CDR3 DNA is TGTGCCACCAGCAGAGAACAATACACCGGGGAGCTGTTTTTT. As protein: CATSREQYTGELFF.

This clonotype was observed a handful of times. The V call is TRBV5-4, the J call TRBJ1-1, with D tentatively TRBD1 (5 bases). The CDR3 has 13 amino acids. V lost 4 bases, J lost 6 bases, and 13 bases lay in between. In germline, CDR1 is SGHNT, CDR2 YYREEE (reference sequence). The CDR3 nucleotides read TGTGCCAGCAGCCCTCAAAGGGGCGCTGAAGCTTTCTTT. The encoded protein is CASSPQRGAEAFF. The complete variable domain, with remaining parts taken from reference TRBV5-4 and TRBJ1-1, reads ETGVTQSPTHLIKTRGQQVTLRCSSQSGHNTVSWYQQALGQGPQFIFQYYREEENGRGNFPPRFSGLQFPNYSSELNVNALELDDSALYLCASSPQRGAEAFFGQGTRLTVV.

The CDR3 sequence is CASSSPSGNTGELFF. CDR3 bases: TGTGCCAGCAGTTCTCCTAGCGGGAACACCGGGGAGCTGTTTTTT. J is TRBJ2-2 and V is TRBV28, with 7 bases fitting TRBD2. Germline V gene lookup returns CDR1 MDHEN and CDR2 SYDVKM. This CDR3 has 15 residues. V dropped 4 bases and J dropped 1; count of bases not matched to a gene: 3.

This chain uses TRBV11-2 with TRBJ1-1; D unresolved. Germline CDR1 and CDR2: SGHAT and FQNNGV. There are 13 residues in the CDR3. Deletions cut 2 bases from V and 1 base from J, with 5 bases between. Here the CDR3 DNA reads TGTGCCAGCAGCTTAAGGGAGAACACTGAAGCTTTCTTT. Protein product: CASSLRENTEAFF.

This chain connects TRBV10-3 to TRBJ1-2, with D tentatively TRBD1 (6 bases). Germline CDR1 is ENHRY and CDR2 is SYGVKD. Between the trimmed V and J ends, which lost 3 bases and 8 bases, there was a span of 22 bases. The CDR3 sequence is 16 residues long. The CDR3 coding sequence is TGTGCCATCAGTGATCTCACAATGGACAGTCCAGAAGGCTACACCTTC. As protein: CAISDLTMDSPEGYTF.

The chain recombines TRBV14 with TRBJ2-5; D might be TRBD1 (6 bases). V lost 2 bases to trimming and J lost 2 bases, with 9 bases between them. Looked up from germline, CDR1 is SGHDN and CDR2 is FVKESK. The CDR3 loop spans 14 amino acids. CDR3 sequence reads: CASSQNRAQETQYF. The CDR3 region has the DNA TGTGCCAGCAGCCAAAACAGGGCTCAAGAGACCCAGTACTTC.

The chain carries TRBV15 and TRBJ2-1; weak D call: TRBD1 (6 bases). CDR1 LNHNV and CDR2 YYDKDF come from the germline V gene (reference sequence). V lost 5 bases to trimming and J lost 0 bases, with 11 bases between them. The CDR3 spans 15 residues. The CDR3 region has the DNA TGTGCCACCAGCGACCGGGACACCTCCTACAATGAGCAGTTCTTC. Encoded protein: CATSDRDTSYNEQFF.

As regards this clonotype: This could be a read error, since a much larger clone is one nucleotide away. The chain carries TRBV5-6 and TRBJ2-3, with TRBD1 identical over 9 bases. CDR3 length: 13 amino acids. The germline V gene has CDR1 SGHDT and CDR2 YYEEEE. V dropped 9 bases and J dropped 4; count of bases not matched to a gene: 6. DNA for the CDR3: TGTGCCAACAGGGACAGGGCCGCAGATACGCAGTATTTT. Translation: CANRDRAADTQYF.

The CDR3: CASSLGASGSRTDTQYF. CDR3 DNA sequence: TGTGCCAGCAGCTTAGGGGCTAGCGGGAGCCGGACAGATACGCAGTATTTT. This chain uses TRBV7-9 with TRBJ2-3, with 10 bases matching TRBD2. Germline V gene sequence: CDR1 SEHNR, CDR2 FQNEAQ (reference sequence). The CDR3 contains 17 residues. Trimming cost V 1 base and J 3 bases; bases outside gene matches: 7. The full variable domain, rest sourced from reference TRBV7-9 and TRBJ2-3, is DTGVSQNPRHKITKRGQNVTFRCDPISEHNRLYWYRQTLGQGPEFLTYFQNEAQLEKSRLLSDRFSAERPKGSFSTLEIQRTEQGDSAMYLCASSLGASGSRTDTQYFGPGTRLTVL.

There are a few counts of this clonotype. The J gene is TRBJ2-2, the V gene TRBV28; D possibly corresponds to TRBD2 (5 bases). CDR1 and CDR2 (germline): MDHEN, SYDVKM. CDR3 length: 15 amino acids. With 3 bases removed from V and 0 bases from J, the gap between germline ends came to 8 bases. The CDR3 DNA reads as TGTGCCAGCAGTTTGAGCGGAGCGAACACCGGGGAGCTGTTTTTT. Protein: CASSLSGANTGELFF.

The DNA of the CDR3 is TGTGCCAGCAGTGCCGGACAGGGGCTGGGTACGCAGTATTTT. This codes for CASSAGQGLGTQYF. This rearrangement joins TRBV6-4 to TRBJ2-3, with 9 bases aligning to TRBD1. V shed 4 bases, J shed 8 bases, and the junction held 7 bases outside the gene matches. The CDR3 runs 14 residues. The germline CDR1 and CDR2 sequences are MRHNA and SNTAGT.

The genes are TRBV7-9 and TRBJ2-7; possible D gene TRBD1, 6 bases. Germline V gene sequence: CDR1 SEHNR, CDR2 FQNEAQ (reference sequence). V shed 5 bases and J shed 1 base, with 12 bases lying between them. The CDR3 sequence is 14 residues long. The CDR3 DNA reads as TGTGCCAGCAGCCGCACCGGGACATCCTACGAGCAGTACTTC. Amino acids: CASSRTGTSYEQYF. The full variable domain, rest sourced from reference TRBV7-9 and TRBJ2-7, is DTGVSQNPRHKITKRGQNVTFRCDPISEHNRLYWYRQTLGQGPEFLTYFQNEAQLEKSRLLSDRFSAERPKGSFSTLEIQRTEQGDSAMYLCASSRTGTSYEQYFGPGTRLTVT.